The 6 T cell receptor beta chains below come from one sample, sequenced in a study of shared clonotypes between healthy human individuals. Method: immunoSEQ multiplex PCR; TCRdb's copy keeps in-frame clones and lacks some. The sample lists 2,500,000 or so clones, around 94% occurring once. The sample taken for sequencing was naive CD4+ T cells sorted from blood. Noted subset: CD45RA+ positively selected. These receptors came from a young man in good health.

The genes are TRBV18 and TRBJ1-2, with D possibly matching TRBD1 (5 bases). V lost 5 bases to trimming and J lost 4 bases, with 11 bases between them. Germline CDR1 reads KGHSH; CDR2 reads LQKENI. The CDR3 runs to 13 residues. The DNA for the CDR3 is TGTGCCAGCTCAGGATCCGACAGCTATGGCTACACCTTC. Amino acids: CASSGSDSYGYTF.

The chain links TRBV28 to TRBJ2-1, with 7 bases fitting TRBD1. This CDR3 has 13 amino acids. The V gene end was trimmed by 4 bases and the J gene end by 15 bases; junction bases not matched to a gene: 12. From germline, CDR1 is MDHEN and CDR2 SYDVKM. The CDR3 nucleotides are TGTGCCAGCAGTTCCGGACAGGATCTACGTGGGTTCTTC. It specifies CASSSGQDLRGFF.

V gene TRBV12-5 combines with J gene TRBJ2-3; 7 bases are shared with TRBD1. In germline, CDR1 is LGHNT, CDR2 FRNRAP. The CDR3 is 15 amino acids. The junction had 7 bases not matched to a gene; V was cut back by 5 bases and J by 2 bases. CDR3 sequence reads: CASGPGTADTDTQYF. Written as DNA, the CDR3 is TGTGCTAGTGGTCCGGGGACAGCAGACACAGATACGCAGTATTTT.

This clone has just one count. This chain links TRBV9 with TRBJ2-1; possibly TRBD2 for D (7 bases). The CDR3 is 15 amino acids. V was trimmed by 1 base and J by 8 bases, leaving 16 bases between them. The germline V gene has CDR1 SGDLS and CDR2 YYNGEE. In DNA form, the CDR3 reads TGTGCCAGCAGCGTACCGGGGGGCGACGTCCATGAGCAGTTCTTC. This codes for CASSVPGGDVHEQFF. Using reference TRBV9 and TRBJ2-1 for the parts outside the CDR3, the full variable domain is DSGVTQTPKHLITATGQRVTLRCSPRSGDLSVYWYQQSLDQGLQFLIQYYNGEERAKGNILERFSAQQFPDLHSELNLSSLELGDSALYFCASSVPGGDVHEQFFGPGTRLTVL.

CDR3 loop: CASSFEGGRADTQYF. CDR3 DNA: TGTGCCAGCAGCTTTGAAGGGGGGCGTGCAGATACGCAGTATTTT. The rearrangement joins TRBV5-4 to TRBJ2-3; the D call may be TRBD1 or TRBD2 (6 bases each). In germline, CDR1 is SGHNT, CDR2 YYREEE (reference sequence). Trimming removed 2 bases at V and 4 bases at J, with 14 bases between. The CDR3 covers 15 residues.

The V call is TRBV4-2, the J call TRBJ1-3, with D uncertain. This CDR3 region has 15 residues. The germline V gene has CDR1 LGHNA and CDR2 YNFKEQ. V was cut by 2 bases and J by 0 bases, with 8 bases left in between. DNA of the CDR3: TGTGCCAGCAGCCAATTCGACGGCTCTGGAAACACCATATATTTT. Amino acids: CASSQFDGSGNTIYF.